Listed here are 23 T cell receptor beta chains from one sample, sequenced in a study of cytomegalovirus exposure and HLA in healthy donors. Vbeta (60) and Jbeta (13) primers were used in the PCR. Libraries were prepared by immunoSEQ multiplex PCR; TCRdb keeps only in-frame clonotypes and omits some of them. The table records some 240,000 clones, about 93% of them present only once. Sequenced material: PBMCs. These receptors came from a girl under 10 years old in good health and CMV-seronegative.

This clone occurred a few times. Other DNA sequences of this sample code for an identical CDR3. The chain carries TRBV5-1 and TRBJ1-1; perhaps TRBD1 as D (6 bases). Germline V CDR1 and CDR2: SGHRS, YFSETQ. The V and J ends lost 0 bases and 0 bases respectively, with 6 bases between them. The CDR3 runs 14 residues. Written as DNA, the CDR3 is TGCGCCAGCAGCTTGGGGACAGTGAACACTGAAGCTTTCTTT. Its protein is CASSLGTVNTEAFF.

The J gene is TRBJ2-7, the V gene TRBV13, with 9 nucleotides matching TRBD2. Germline CDR1 and CDR2: PRHDT and FYEKMQ (reference sequence). This CDR3 region has 16 residues. The V gene end was trimmed by 0 bases and the J gene end by 7 bases; junction bases not matched to a gene: 10. CDR3 sequence (DNA): TGTGCCAGCAGCTTAGGGCCGGTTGCGGGGGGGCGGGAGCAGTACTTC. Its protein is CASSLGPVAGGREQYF.

Only a few counts were recorded for this clone. This chain uses TRBV4-1 with TRBJ2-5, with 9 bases identical to TRBD1. This CDR3 contains 16 residues. Germline V gene data show CDR1 as MGHRA and CDR2 as YSYEKL. V shed 3 bases and J 5 bases; nucleotides not matched to a gene: 10. CDR3 in amino acids: CASSHLPGQGDETQYF. The CDR3 DNA sequence: TGCGCCAGCAGCCATTTACCGGGACAGGGAGATGAGACCCAGTACTTC.

The DNA of the CDR3 is TGTGCCAGCAGCTTAGCTAGCGGGGCGACCTACAATGAGCAGTTCTTC. It encodes CASSLASGATYNEQFF. The chain employs TRBV7-9 and TRBJ2-1; TRBD2 matches at 8 bases. CDR3 size: 16 residues. The junction had 3 bases not matched to a gene; V was cut back by 0 bases and J by 2 bases. Germline V CDR1 and CDR2: SEHNR, FQNEAQ (reference sequence).

The chain combines TRBV30 with TRBJ1-2, with 8 nucleotides matching TRBD1. Germline CDR1 and CDR2: GTSNPN and SVGIG (reference sequence). There are 12 residues in the CDR3. V shed 5 bases and J 4 bases; nucleotides not matched to a gene: 3. Here the CDR3 DNA reads TGTGCCTGGGATGACAGGGGCTATGGCTACACCTTC. It translates to CAWDDRGYGYTF.

This chain joins TRBV10-1 and TRBJ2-7, with 9 bases identical to TRBD1. CDR1 is WNHNN, CDR2 SYGVQD, per germline (reference sequence). V shed 6 bases and J 7 bases; nucleotides not matched to a gene: 10. This CDR3 comprises 14 residues. CDR3 sequence: CASSEAGTGLEQYF. The CDR3 DNA follows: TGCGCCAGCAGCGAAGCCGGGACAGGGCTAGAGCAGTACTTC.

DNA for the CDR3: TGTGCCAGCAGTTCACCGGGTGGAGGAGCTTTCTTT. Protein product: CASSSPGGGAFF. The rearrangement links TRBV27 to TRBJ1-1; no firm D call. The germline V gene has CDR1 MNHEY and CDR2 SMNVEV (reference sequence). The CDR3 sequence is 12 residues long. V lost 4 bases and J 10 bases, leaving 13 bases between the germline ends.

The chain has TRBV2 and TRBJ1-2; 8 bases agree with TRBD1. Germline trimming cut 0 bases from V and 7 bases from J; bases unmatched to any gene: 7. This CDR3 contains 15 residues. Germline V lookup: CDR1 SNHLY, CDR2 FYNNEI. The CDR3 loop is CASSEADRDESGYTF. The CDR3 bases are TGTGCCAGCAGTGAAGCGGACAGGGACGAAAGTGGCTACACCTTC.

The chain employs TRBV25-1 and TRBJ2-1; TRBD1 agrees at 9 bases. J was trimmed by 3 bases and V by 5 bases; bases with no gene match: 5. Germline V gene lookup returns CDR1 MGHDK and CDR2 SYGVNS. The CDR3 is made up of 15 amino acids. CDR3 loop: CASSPRTGVYNEQFF. As DNA, the CDR3 is TGTGCCAGCAGTCCCCGGACAGGGGTCTACAATGAGCAGTTCTTC.

The chain carries TRBV11-2 and TRBJ2-7; D is unresolved. This CDR3 spans 13 amino acids. The ends were cut back, 1 base at V and 2 bases at J, with 6 bases in the middle. CDR1 is SGHAT and CDR2 is FQNNGV in the germline V gene. DNA of the CDR3: TGTGCCAGCAGCTTAGTACTTGCCTACGAGCAGTACTTC. Amino acids: CASSLVLAYEQYF.

The chain joins TRBV5-1 to TRBJ2-2; D gene unclear. The CDR3 is 15 residues long. Germline loops: CDR1 SGHRS, CDR2 YFSETQ. The germline V and J ends were trimmed by 5 bases and 3 bases, with 14 bases remaining between them. DNA of the CDR3: TGCGCCAGCAGGCTAGAGACTTCGGACACCGGGGAGCTGTTTTTT. Protein: CASRLETSDTGELFF. Full variable domain (remainder filled in from reference TRBV5-1 and TRBJ2-2): KAGVTQTPRYLIKTRGQQVTLSCSPISGHRSVSWYQQTPGQGLQFLFEYFSETQRNKGNFPGRFSGRQFSNSRSEMNVSTLELGDSALYLCASRLETSDTGELFFGEGSRLTVL.

V and J are TRBV6-5 and TRBJ1-5, with 7 nucleotides matching TRBD1. CDR3 length equals 14 residues. CDR1 and CDR2 (germline): MNHEY, SVGAGI. The ends lost 6 bases at V and 7 bases at J; junction bases unmatched: 9. CDR3 bases: TGTGCCAGCAGCCTCGACAGGGACGGCCAGCCCCAGCATTTT. It codes for CASSLDRDGQPQHF.

A few counts support this clone. The genes are TRBV6-1 and TRBJ2-4; a possible D gene is TRBD1 (5 bases). Germline lookup yields CDR1 MNHNS and CDR2 SASEGT. The CDR3 runs 15 residues. Trimming removed 2 bases from V and 6 bases from J, with 14 bases in between. This CDR3 reads CASSERTRVGNIQYF. The DNA for the CDR3 is TGTGCCAGCAGTGAACGGACAAGGGTTGGAAACATTCAGTACTTC.

This chain uses TRBV5-5 with TRBJ1-1; the D is unclear. CDR1 SGHKS and CDR2 YYEKEE come from the germline V gene (reference sequence). Trimming pared 3 bases from V and 0 bases from J, leaving 12 bases between. The CDR3 length is 15 residues. This chain's CDR3 is CASSSEGGLNTEAFF. CDR3 sequence (DNA): TGTGCCAGCAGCTCGGAGGGTGGGCTGAACACTGAAGCTTTCTTT.

The chain has TRBV7-6 and TRBJ2-3; TRBD1 matches at 12 bases. J was trimmed by 4 bases and V by 3 bases; bases with no gene match: 11. This CDR3 is 18 amino acids long. Germline V gene lookup returns CDR1 SGHVS and CDR2 FNYEAQ. The CDR3 region has the DNA TGTGCCAGCAGCTTGGCAACCGAGGGACAGGGGGCTGCAGATACGCAGTATTTT. Its protein is CASSLATEGQGAADTQYF.

Points on this clone: The same CDR3 arises from other DNA sequences in this sample as well. The V call is TRBV9, the J call TRBJ1-1; 8 nucleotides match TRBD1. The CDR3 sequence is 13 residues long. Trimming at V came to 2 bases and at J to 4 bases, leaving 1 base not matched to a gene. Germline values: CDR1 SGDLS, CDR2 YYNGEE. This CDR3 is CASSVTGGTEAFF. CDR3 sequence (DNA): TGTGCCAGCAGCGTCACAGGGGGCACTGAAGCTTTCTTT.

The gene calls are TRBV7-9 and TRBJ2-3; 12 nucleotides agree with TRBD2. V shed 5 bases and J 1 base; nucleotides not matched to a gene: 4. CDR3 size: 16 residues. The germline CDR1 and CDR2 sequences are SEHNR and FQNEAQ (reference sequence). CDR3 nucleotides: TGTGCCAGCAGCGGCCGACTAGCGGGGGGCACAGATACGCAGTATTTT. As protein: CASSGRLAGGTDTQYF. The full variable domain, completed using reference TRBV7-9 and TRBJ2-3, is DTGVSQNPRHKITKRGQNVTFRCDPISEHNRLYWYRQTLGQGPEFLTYFQNEAQLEKSRLLSDRFSAERPKGSFSTLEIQRTEQGDSAMYLCASSGRLAGGTDTQYFGPGTRLTVL.

V usage is TRBV10-2 and J usage is TRBJ2-3; D unresolved. In germline, CDR1 is WSHSY, CDR2 SAAADI. There are 14 residues in the CDR3. Trimming removed 5 bases from V and 2 bases from J, with 11 bases in between. The CDR3 nucleotides read TGCGCCAGCAGTACAACCACCGTCACAGATACGCAGTATTTT. It codes for CASSTTTVTDTQYF.

This sequence joins TRBV11-2 and TRBJ1-5, with D possibly matching TRBD1 (6 bases). This CDR3 has 13 residues. Germline assignment: CDR1 SGHAT and CDR2 FQNNGV. V lost 5 bases to trimming and J lost 3 bases, with 8 bases between them. The CDR3 reads CASSRTDNQPQHF. The CDR3 DNA reads as TGTGCCAGCAGCCGGACAGACAATCAGCCCCAGCATTTT.

This chain connects TRBV6-1 to TRBJ1-1; 9 bases align to TRBD1. The CDR3 length is 13 residues. CDR1 and CDR2 from the germline V gene are MNHNS and SASEGT. After removal of 6 bases from V and 4 bases from J, the junction contained 3 bases not matched to a gene. The CDR3 DNA sequence: TGTGCCAGCAGGGGACAGGGTCTCACTGAAGCTTTCTTT. This translates into CASRGQGLTEAFF.

With respect to this clone: This specimen includes other DNA sequences encoding the same CDR3. The chain carries TRBV5-1 and TRBJ2-1; TRBD1 might be the D (6 bases). CDR1 and CDR2 from the germline V gene are SGHRS and YFSETQ. The CDR3 covers 14 residues. V was shortened by 4 bases and J by 1 base, with 9 bases between the two germline ends. The CDR3 sequence is CASSPDSSYNEQFF. CDR3 coding DNA: TGCGCCAGCAGCCCGGACAGTTCCTACAATGAGCAGTTCTTC.

In DNA, the CDR3 is TGTGCCAGCAGTCTTGGACAGCTGAACACTGAAGCTTTCTTT. Translation: CASSLGQLNTEAFF. The chain uses TRBV28 and TRBJ1-1; D possibly corresponds to TRBD1 (6 bases). Trimming took off 5 bases at V and 0 bases at J, with 10 bases between the two ends. Germline-derived CDR1 and CDR2 are MDHEN and SYDVKM. The CDR3 is 14 residues long.

The chain has TRBV5-5 and TRBJ1-1, with 11 bases aligning to TRBD1. From germline, CDR1 is SGHKS and CDR2 YYEKEE (reference sequence). The CDR3 totals 17 residues. Unmatched junction bases numbered 13, after V lost 4 bases and J lost 5 bases. CDR3 DNA sequence: TGTGCCAGCAGCAGGGGACAGGGGGTTCCTCTGGGGACTGAAGCTTTCTTT. Encoded protein: CASSRGQGVPLGTEAFF.